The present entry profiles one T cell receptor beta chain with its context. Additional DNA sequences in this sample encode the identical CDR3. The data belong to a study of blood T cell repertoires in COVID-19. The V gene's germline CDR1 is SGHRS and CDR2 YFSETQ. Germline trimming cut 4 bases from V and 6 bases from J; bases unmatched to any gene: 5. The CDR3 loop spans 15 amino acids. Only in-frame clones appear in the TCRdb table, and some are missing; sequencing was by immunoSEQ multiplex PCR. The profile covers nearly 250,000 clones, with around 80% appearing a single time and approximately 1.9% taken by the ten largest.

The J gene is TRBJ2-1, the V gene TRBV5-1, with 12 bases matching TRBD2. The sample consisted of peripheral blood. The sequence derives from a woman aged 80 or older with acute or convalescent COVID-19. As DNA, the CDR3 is TGCGCCAGCAGCCCCGGGACTAGCGGGTCCAATGAGCAGTTCTTC. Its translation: CASSPGTSGSNEQFF.